The rows below give T cell receptor beta chains drawn from one sample of a study of T cells in Graves' hyperthyroidism and ophthalmopathy. TCRdb itself ran the multiplex PCR reads through MiXCR, one entry per CDR3 protein. The repertoire holds about 530,000 distinct CDR3 sequences, with about 15% as singletons. The sequencing input was blood. The origin of the receptors is a woman under 30 with Graves' ophthalmopathy. Each CDR3 is given with its conserved first and last residue. The order of the fields is V gene, D gene, clone size, J gene, CDR3 DNA, CDR3 protein. The D gene is left open where the match is weak. Clone size is stated in some rows and not others, as once, few, many or a class when expanded.

V: TRBV7-9
D: NA
size: few
J: TRBJ2-5
DNA: TGTGCCAGCAGCTTAGTTGACGGGGGCCAAGAGACCCAGTACTTC
CDR3: CASSLVDGGQETQYF

V: TRBV28
D: NA
size: many
J: TRBJ1-5
DNA: TGTGCCAGCAGTTTAGGCACTACCTCGGGAAATCAGCCCCAGCATTTT
CDR3: CASSLGTTSGNQPQHF

V: TRBV2
D: NA
size: few
J: TRBJ2-3
DNA: TGTGCCAGCAGTGGACGACAGGTGCAGGATACGCAGTATTTT
CDR3: CASSGRQVQDTQYF

V: TRBV6-6
D: NA
size: NA
J: TRBJ1-4
DNA: TGTGCCAGCAGTTACAGCAATGAAAAACTGTTTTTT
CDR3: CASSYSNEKLFF

V: TRBV5-1
D: NA
size: few
J: TRBJ2-1
DNA: TGCGCCAGCAGCTTGGGGCGGGAACCCTACAATGAGCAGTTCTTC
CDR3: CASSLGREPYNEQFF

V: TRBV27
D: TRBD2
size: NA
J: TRBJ2-1
DNA: TGTGCCAGCAGTGACAGGGGACTAGCGGACTACAATGAGCAGTTCTTC
CDR3: CASSDRGLADYNEQFF

V: TRBV27
D: TRBD1
size: NA
J: TRBJ2-3
DNA: TGTGCCAGCAGCTCCGGGACAGGGATAGATACGCAGTATTTT
CDR3: CASSSGTGIDTQYF

V: TRBV11-2
D: TRBD2
size: many
J: TRBJ2-1
DNA: TGTGCCAGCACCGGTAGCGGGATTTACAATGAGCAGTTCTTC
CDR3: CASTGSGIYNEQFF

V: TRBV13
D: NA
size: few
J: TRBJ1-3
DNA: TGTGCCAGCAGCTCCACCTCGGAATGGGGCTCTGGAAACACCATATATTTT
CDR3: CASSSTSEWGSGNTIYF

V: TRBV14
D: NA
size: NA
J: TRBJ2-7
DNA: TGTGCCAGCAGCCAGAGGAGTTCCCGGGCCGCGCACGAGCAGTACTTC
CDR3: CASSQRSSRAAHEQYF

V: TRBV20-1
D: TRBD1
size: many
J: TRBJ1-5
DNA: TGCAGTGCCGGACAGGGGGTAAGCAATCAGCCCCAGCATTTT
CDR3: CSAGQGVSNQPQHF

V: TRBV6-2/TRBV6-3
D: NA
size: many
J: TRBJ2-3
DNA: TGTGCCAGCAGTCCGCGTCGCACTAGCACAGATACGCAGTATTTT
CDR3: CASSPRRTSTDTQYF

V: TRBV10-3
D: NA
size: few
J: TRBJ2-2
DNA: TGTGCCATCAGTGAGAGGCAGGGCGAGACCGGGGAGCTGTTTTTT
CDR3: CAISERQGETGELFF

V: TRBV30
D: TRBD1
size: many
J: TRBJ1-2
DNA: TGTGCCGGGCAACAGGGGTCCCTTACCTTC
CDR3: CAGQQGSLTF

V: TRBV29-1
D: NA
size: NA
J: TRBJ1-4
DNA: TGCAGCGCCCGGGTGGGCGGGCGGAATGAAAAACTGTTTTTT
CDR3: CSARVGGRNEKLFF

V: TRBV2
D: NA
size: NA
J: TRBJ1-4
DNA: TGTGCCAGCAGTGAGCAGGGGTTTTCAGTTGTGTTTTTT
CDR3: CASSEQGFSVVFF

V: TRBV30
D: NA
size: many
J: TRBJ1-4
DNA: TGTGCCTGGAGTTCCCGTCAGACAGCGCCTAATGAAAAACTGTTTTTT
CDR3: CAWSSRQTAPNEKLFF

V: TRBV29-1
D: NA
size: many
J: TRBJ2-6
DNA: TGCAGCGTTGAAGGTCGAGGCTCTGGGGCCAACGTCCTGACTTTC
CDR3: CSVEGRGSGANVLTF

V: TRBV3-1
D: NA
size: many
J: TRBJ2-7
DNA: TGTGCCAGCAGCCAAGAATGGGGACCCTACGAGCAGTACTTC
CDR3: CASSQEWGPYEQYF

V: TRBV20-1
D: TRBD1
size: many
J: TRBJ1-6
DNA: TGCAGTGCTACAGACGGGACAGATAATTCACCCCTCCACTTT
CDR3: CSATDGTDNSPLHF

V: TRBV19
D: TRBD1
size: few
J: TRBJ1-1
DNA: TGTGCCAGTAGCACTATCTTCCGGGACAGCGGACCCATGAACACTGAAGCTTTCTTT
CDR3: CASSTIFRDSGPMNTEAFF

V: TRBV6-2/TRBV6-3
D: TRBD1
size: NA
J: TRBJ2-1
DNA: TGTGCCAGCAGTACCCGGGACAGGTACAATGAGCAGTTCTTC
CDR3: CASSTRDRYNEQFF

V: TRBV5-1
D: NA
size: few
J: TRBJ2-5
DNA: TGCGCCAGCAGCCCAACCGACAGCCAAGAGACCCAGTACTTC
CDR3: CASSPTDSQETQYF

V: TRBV12-3/TRBV12-4
D: NA
size: many
J: TRBJ1-5
DNA: TGTGCCAGCAGTTTAGAGTTTAGCAATCAGCCCCAGCATTTT
CDR3: CASSLEFSNQPQHF

V: TRBV27
D: TRBD2
size: many
J: TRBJ2-3
DNA: TGTGCCAGCAGTTCCCCCGTGGGACTAGCGGGAGGGAGGCCTAGCACAGATACGCAGTATTTT
CDR3: CASSSPVGLAGGRPSTDTQYF

V: TRBV6-1
D: TRBD1
size: many
J: TRBJ1-6
DNA: TGTGCCAGCAGCCTGGGACAGGTTGAGAATTCACCCCTCCACTTT
CDR3: CASSLGQVENSPLHF

V: TRBV7-7
D: TRBD1
size: few
J: TRBJ2-7
DNA: TGTGCTAGCAGCCCCAGACAGGGGGCTAACGAGCAGTACTTC
CDR3: CASSPRQGANEQYF

V: TRBV20-1
D: NA
size: many
J: TRBJ1-2
DNA: TGCAGTGCTAGTGATCCCGGCAGAAATTATGGCTACACCTTC
CDR3: CSASDPGRNYGYTF

V: TRBV4-2
D: NA
size: NA
J: TRBJ2-6
DNA: TGTGCCTGCAGCCATGTACAGAGCTCTGGGGCCAACGTCCTGACTTTC
CDR3: CACSHVQSSGANVLTF

V: TRBV29-1
D: TRBD1
size: few
J: TRBJ2-1
DNA: TGCAGCGTTGAGCGAGAGACAGGGTGGGAGCAGTTCTTC
CDR3: CSVERETGWEQFF

V: TRBV7-2
D: NA
size: many
J: TRBJ2-1
DNA: TGTGCCAGCAGCTTAGCTAGCGGTACTCTGAATGAGCAGTTCTTC
CDR3: CASSLASGTLNEQFF

V: TRBV7-9
D: TRBD2
size: many
J: TRBJ2-7
DNA: TGTGCCAGCAGTCCCCTCGCGACTAGCGGGAAATCCTACGAGCAGTACTTC
CDR3: CASSPLATSGKSYEQYF

V: TRBV4-1
D: TRBD1
size: few
J: TRBJ2-7
DNA: TGCGCCAGCAGCCAACCGGGACAGCACTTGGAGCAGTACTTC
CDR3: CASSQPGQHLEQYF

V: TRBV20-1
D: NA
size: many
J: TRBJ1-5
DNA: TGCAGTGCTAGGGGTCCGTATAGCAATCAGCCCCAGCATTTT
CDR3: CSARGPYSNQPQHF

V: TRBV11-2
D: NA
size: NA
J: TRBJ1-4
DNA: TGTGCCAGCAGCTTCACAGGGTTGGGAACTAATGAAAAACTGTTTTTT
CDR3: CASSFTGLGTNEKLFF

V: TRBV29-1
D: TRBD2
size: NA
J: TRBJ2-7
DNA: TGCAGCGTTGCCGGGGGGGATTCCTACGAGCAGTACTTC
CDR3: CSVAGGDSYEQYF

V: TRBV18
D: NA
size: many
J: TRBJ1-3
DNA: TGTGCCAGCTCGGCCCCGGGGGACGGAAACACCATATATTTT
CDR3: CASSAPGDGNTIYF

V: TRBV5-1
D: NA
size: many
J: TRBJ1-1
DNA: TGCGCCAGCAGCTTTCCGCAGGGGAACACTGAAGCTTTCTTT
CDR3: CASSFPQGNTEAFF

V: TRBV19
D: NA
size: few
J: TRBJ2-2
DNA: TGTGCCAGTAGTATTCAGCACACCGGGGAGCTGTTTTTT
CDR3: CASSIQHTGELFF

V: TRBV11-3
D: NA
size: many
J: TRBJ2-3
DNA: TGTGCCAGCAGCTTATCCGGGGGGCCCACAGATACGCAGTATTTT
CDR3: CASSLSGGPTDTQYF

V: TRBV10-3
D: NA
size: NA
J: TRBJ2-3
DNA: TGTGCCATCAGTGAGTCGCCACAGGGAGCTAGCACAGATACGCAGTATTTT
CDR3: CAISESPQGASTDTQYF

V: TRBV6-1
D: NA
size: few
J: TRBJ1-3
DNA: TGTGCCACCAAAGGGACACCCGACTCTGGAAACACCATATATTTT
CDR3: CATKGTPDSGNTIYF

V: TRBV10-3
D: TRBD1
size: few
J: TRBJ1-4
DNA: TGTGCCATTGGACAGGGGGCAACTAATGAAAAACTGTTTTTT
CDR3: CAIGQGATNEKLFF

V: TRBV6-1
D: TRBD1
size: many
J: TRBJ1-1
DNA: TGTGCCAGCAGTCGTGGACAGGCTGGTGAAGCTTTCTTT
CDR3: CASSRGQAGEAFF

V: TRBV20-1
D: TRBD1
size: many
J: TRBJ2-2
DNA: TGCAGTGCTAGGACAGGGGCTGCGAACACCGGGGAGCTGTTTTTT
CDR3: CSARTGAANTGELFF

V: TRBV19
D: TRBD1
size: NA
J: TRBJ2-5
DNA: TGTGCCAGTAGTACAGGGGGATTGAAGACCCAGTACTTC
CDR3: CASSTGGLKTQYF

V: TRBV6-1
D: NA
size: many
J: TRBJ2-6
DNA: TGTGCCAGCAGTGAACAAGCCTCTGGGGCCAACGTCCTGACTTTC
CDR3: CASSEQASGANVLTF

V: TRBV30
D: NA
size: many
J: TRBJ1-4
DNA: TGTGCCTGGGCGGACGAAGAGGAACTGTTTTTT
CDR3: CAWADEEELFF

V: TRBV20-1
D: NA
size: many
J: TRBJ2-5
DNA: TGCAGTGCCGCGGGACCCGAGGGGGGGGAGACCCAGTACTTC
CDR3: CSAAGPEGGETQYF

V: TRBV24-1
D: NA
size: NA
J: TRBJ1-2
DNA: TGTGCCACCTCAGCACCCTCCTCGGGGAACTATGGCTACACCTTC
CDR3: CATSAPSSGNYGYTF

V: TRBV2
D: NA
size: many
J: TRBJ1-5
DNA: TGTGCCAGCAGACTAGTGACAGGCTCAAATCAGCCCCAGCATTTT
CDR3: CASRLVTGSNQPQHF

V: TRBV4-1
D: TRBD1
size: NA
J: TRBJ1-2
DNA: TGCGCCAGCAGCCAAGACGGCAGGGGGAACTATGGCTACACCTTC
CDR3: CASSQDGRGNYGYTF

V: TRBV28
D: TRBD1
size: NA
J: TRBJ2-7
DNA: TGTGCCAGCAGCAGGACAGGCTACTACGAGCAGTACTTC
CDR3: CASSRTGYYEQYF

V: TRBV20-1
D: TRBD1
size: many
J: TRBJ1-1
DNA: TGCAGTGCTCCGGGACAGGAGATCATGAACACTGAAGCTTTCTTT
CDR3: CSAPGQEIMNTEAFF

V: TRBV14
D: TRBD1
size: NA
J: TRBJ1-1
DNA: TGTGCCAGCAGCCCCCTATACCTCCGGACAGGCGCCACTGAAGCTTTCTTT
CDR3: CASSPLYLRTGATEAFF

V: TRBV5-1
D: NA
size: few
J: TRBJ2-7
DNA: TGCGCCAGCAGTGGGGGGAGACACGAGCAGTACTTC
CDR3: CASSGGRHEQYF

V: TRBV7-2
D: NA
size: many
J: TRBJ1-5
DNA: TGTGCCAGCAGCTTAGAGATTGGACTGAATCAGCCCCAGCATTTT
CDR3: CASSLEIGLNQPQHF